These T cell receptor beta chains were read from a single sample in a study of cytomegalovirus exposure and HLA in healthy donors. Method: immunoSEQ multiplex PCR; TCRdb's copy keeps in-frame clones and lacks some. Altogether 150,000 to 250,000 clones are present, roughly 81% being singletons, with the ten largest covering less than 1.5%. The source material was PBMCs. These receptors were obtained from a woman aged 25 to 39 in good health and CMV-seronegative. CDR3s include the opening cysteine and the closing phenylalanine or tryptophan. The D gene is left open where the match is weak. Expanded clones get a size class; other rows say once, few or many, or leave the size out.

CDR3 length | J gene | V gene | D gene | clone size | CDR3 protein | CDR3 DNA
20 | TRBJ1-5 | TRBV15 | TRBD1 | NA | CATSRGFLIGQDDLNQPQHF | TGTGCCACCAGCAGAGGGTTTTTGATAGGACAGGACGACCTCAATCAGCCCCAGCATTTT
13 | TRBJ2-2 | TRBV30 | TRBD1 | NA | CAWSGQGVGELFF | TGTGCCTGGAGTGGACAGGGCGTCGGGGAGCTGTTTTTT
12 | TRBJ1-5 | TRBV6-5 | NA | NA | CASGNGRHVSHF | TGTGCCAGCGGAAATGGGCGCCACGTCTCGCATTTT
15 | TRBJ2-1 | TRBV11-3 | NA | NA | CASSSLTGSYNEQFF | TGTGCCAGCAGCTCCCTGACAGGCTCCTACAATGAGCAGTTCTTC
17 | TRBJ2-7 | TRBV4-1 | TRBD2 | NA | CASSSPTSGVSSYEQYF | TGCGCCAGCAGCTCACCGACTAGCGGGGTCAGCTCCTACGAGCAGTACTTC
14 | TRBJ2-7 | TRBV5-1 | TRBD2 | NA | CASRLAGGLYEQYF | TGCGCCAGCAGACTAGCGGGGGGCCTTTACGAGCAGTACTTC
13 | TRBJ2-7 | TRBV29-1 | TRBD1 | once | CSHSRTGSSEQYF | TGCAGCCATAGCAGGACAGGGTCGTCCGAGCAGTACTTC
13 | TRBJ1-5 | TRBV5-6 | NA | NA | CASSFSGYQPQHF | TGTGCCAGCAGCTTTTCGGGGTATCAGCCCCAGCATTTT
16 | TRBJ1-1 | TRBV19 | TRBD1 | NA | CASSIGGGRGTAEAFF | TGTGCCAGTAGTATAGGAGGGGGCAGGGGCACTGCTGAAGCTTTCTTT
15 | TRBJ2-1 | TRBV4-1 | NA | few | CASSLGLSSYNEQFF | TGCGCCAGCAGCCTAGGACTGTCTTCCTACAATGAGCAGTTCTTC
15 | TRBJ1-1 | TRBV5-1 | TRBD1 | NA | CASSLQGARNTEAFF | TGCGCCAGCAGCTTACAGGGGGCGCGGAACACTGAAGCTTTCTTT
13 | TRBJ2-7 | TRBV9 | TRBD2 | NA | CASSYSGGGEQYF | TGTGCCAGCAGTTATAGCGGGGGCGGCGAGCAGTACTTC
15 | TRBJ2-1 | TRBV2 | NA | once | CATKNTVSTKEEQFF | TGTGCCACCAAAAACACCGTCTCGACAAAAGAAGAGCAGTTCTTC
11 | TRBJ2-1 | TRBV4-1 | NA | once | CASSQGPEQFF | TGCGCCAGCAGCCAAGGGCCTGAGCAGTTCTTC
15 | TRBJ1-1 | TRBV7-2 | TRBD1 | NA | CASSLTGTGGTGAFF | TGTGCCAGCAGCTTAACCGGGACAGGGGGAACTGGGGCTTTCTTT
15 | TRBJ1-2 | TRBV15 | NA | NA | CATSSARGGSYGYTF | TGTGCCACCAGCAGTGCTAGGGGGGGAAGTTATGGCTACACCTTC
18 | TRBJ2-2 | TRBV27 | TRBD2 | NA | CASTAQGLAGQDTGELFF | TGTGCCAGCACCGCCCAGGGACTAGCGGGCCAGGACACCGGGGAGCTGTTTTTT
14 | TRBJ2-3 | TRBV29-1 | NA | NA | CSGKRGGRADTQYF | TGCAGCGGCAAAAGGGGGGGCAGAGCAGATACGCAGTATTTT
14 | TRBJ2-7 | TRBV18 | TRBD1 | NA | CASSAGTGGSEQYF | TGTGCCAGCTCGGCCGGGACAGGGGGCTCCGAGCAGTACTTC
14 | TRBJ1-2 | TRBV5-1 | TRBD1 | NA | CASTNRGTFYGYTF | TGCGCCAGCACCAACAGGGGGACGTTTTATGGCTACACCTTC
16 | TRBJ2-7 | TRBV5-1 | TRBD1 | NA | CASTKMDRAHQYEQYF | TGCGCCAGCACCAAGATGGACAGGGCACATCAGTACGAGCAGTACTTC
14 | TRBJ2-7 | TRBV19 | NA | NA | CASTTRDICYEQYF | TGTGCCAGTACCACCAGGGACATTTGCTACGAGCAGTACTTC
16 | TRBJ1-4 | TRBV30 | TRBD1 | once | CAWSPRQGATNEKLFF | TGTGCCTGGAGTCCGAGACAGGGGGCAACTAATGAAAAACTGTTTTTT
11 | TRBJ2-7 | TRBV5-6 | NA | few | CASSSQGRQYF | TGTGCCAGCAGCTCCCAGGGGAGGCAGTACTTC
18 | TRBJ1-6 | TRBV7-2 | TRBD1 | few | CASSLVYRGAGGDSPLHF | TGTGCCAGCAGCTTAGTGTACCGGGGGGCAGGGGGCGATTCACCCCTCCACTTT
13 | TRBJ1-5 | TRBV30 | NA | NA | CAWSDSQAGPQHF | TGTGCCTGGAGCGACTCTCAGGCGGGCCCCCAGCATTTT
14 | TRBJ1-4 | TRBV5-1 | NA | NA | CASRMGESNEKLFF | TGCGCCAGCAGAATGGGAGAGTCTAATGAAAAACTGTTTTTT
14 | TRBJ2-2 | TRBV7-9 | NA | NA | CASRTGINTGELFF | TGTGCCAGTCGAACGGGGATAAACACCGGGGAGCTGTTTTTT
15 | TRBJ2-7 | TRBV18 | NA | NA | CASSPTPTGTYEQYF | TGTGCCAGCTCCCCTACACCGACAGGTACCTACGAGCAGTACTTC
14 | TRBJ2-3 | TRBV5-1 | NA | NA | CASSLARGSDTQYF | TGCGCCAGCAGCTTGGCACGGGGTTCAGATACGCAGTATTTT
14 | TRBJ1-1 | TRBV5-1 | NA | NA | CASSLQAMNTEAFF | TGCGCCAGCAGCTTACAGGCTATGAACACTGAAGCTTTCTTT
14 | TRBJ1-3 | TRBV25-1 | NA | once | CASSLPGSGNTIYF | TGTGCCAGCAGTCTGCCGGGTTCTGGAAACACCATATATTTT
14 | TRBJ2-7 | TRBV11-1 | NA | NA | CASSPQGGDYEQYF | TGTGCCAGCAGCCCACAGGGTGGCGATTACGAGCAGTACTTC
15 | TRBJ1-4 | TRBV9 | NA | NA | CASSPRGSAYEKLFF | TGTGCCAGCAGCCCCCGGGGAAGCGCATACGAAAAACTGTTTTTT
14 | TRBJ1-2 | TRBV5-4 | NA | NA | CASRLGAGSDGYTF | TGTGCCAGCAGATTGGGGGCAGGGTCGGATGGCTACACCTTC
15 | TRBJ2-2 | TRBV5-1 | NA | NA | CASRTGTTNTGELFF | TGCGCCAGCCGAACCGGGACAACGAACACCGGGGAGCTGTTTTTT
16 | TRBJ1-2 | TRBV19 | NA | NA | CASSASSGESYYGYTF | TGTGCCAGTAGTGCCTCCTCTGGGGAGTCTTACTATGGCTACACCTTC
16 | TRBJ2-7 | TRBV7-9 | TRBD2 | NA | CASSRPTSGVTYEQYF | TGTGCCAGCAGCCGCCCGACTAGCGGGGTAACCTACGAGCAGTACTTC
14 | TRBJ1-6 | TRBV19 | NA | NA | CASRGPGYNSPLHF | TGTGCCAGTAGGGGGCCGGGCTATAATTCACCCCTCCACTTT
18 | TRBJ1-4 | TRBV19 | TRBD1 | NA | CASSRGQGRAATNEKLFF | TGTGCCAGTAGTCGTGGACAGGGGCGGGCGGCAACTAATGAAAAACTGTTTTTT
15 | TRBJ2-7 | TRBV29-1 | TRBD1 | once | CSVEKGSQGADEQYF | TGCAGCGTTGAGAAGGGGAGCCAGGGGGCGGACGAGCAGTACTTC
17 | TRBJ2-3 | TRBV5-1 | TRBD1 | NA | CASSFGQGITSTDTQYF | TGCGCCAGCAGCTTCGGACAGGGAATTACTAGCACAGATACGCAGTATTTT
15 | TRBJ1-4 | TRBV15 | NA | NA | CATSRRTGSNEKLFF | TGTGCCACCAGCCGAAGAACAGGGAGCAATGAAAAACTGTTTTTT
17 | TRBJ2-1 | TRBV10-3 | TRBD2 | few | CAISPSGGAGFNNEQFF | TGTGCCATCAGCCCTAGCGGGGGGGCCGGGTTCAACAATGAGCAGTTCTTC
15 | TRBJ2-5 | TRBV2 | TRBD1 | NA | CASSEAGQGAETQYF | TGTGCCAGCAGTGAAGCTGGACAGGGGGCAGAGACCCAGTACTTC
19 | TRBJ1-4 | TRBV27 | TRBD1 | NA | CASRGAARGPPWEREKLFF | TGTGCCAGCAGGGGGGCCGCCAGGGGGCCTCCGTGGGAGAGGGAAAAACTGTTTTTT
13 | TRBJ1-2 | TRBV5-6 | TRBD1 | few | CASSWGTGRGYTF | TGTGCCAGCAGCTGGGGGACAGGGAGAGGCTACACCTTC
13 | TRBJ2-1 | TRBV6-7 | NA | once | CASSYGGSNEQFF | TGTGCCAGCAGTTACGGAGGGTCCAATGAGCAGTTCTTC
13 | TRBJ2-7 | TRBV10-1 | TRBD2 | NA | CASRAGKVSEQYF | TGCGCCAGCAGAGCGGGGAAGGTCAGCGAGCAGTACTTC
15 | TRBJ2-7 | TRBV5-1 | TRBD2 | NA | CASSLVAGGGYEQYF | TGCGCCAGCAGCTTGGTAGCGGGGGGCGGGTACGAGCAGTACTTC
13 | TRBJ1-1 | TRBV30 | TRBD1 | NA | CAWSIQGGTEAFF | TGTGCCTGGAGTATACAGGGGGGTACTGAAGCTTTCTTT
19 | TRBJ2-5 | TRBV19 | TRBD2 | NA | CASSIVGLAGTSYQETQYF | TGTGCCAGTAGTATAGTAGGTCTAGCGGGGACCTCGTACCAAGAGACCCAGTACTTC
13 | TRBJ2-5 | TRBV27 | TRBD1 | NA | CASRTGLQETQYF | TGTGCCAGCCGGACAGGGCTACAAGAGACCCAGTACTTC
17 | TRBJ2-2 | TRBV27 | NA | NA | CASSWEGGWSNTGELFF | TGTGCCAGCAGTTGGGAGGGGGGCTGGTCGAACACCGGGGAGCTGTTTTTT
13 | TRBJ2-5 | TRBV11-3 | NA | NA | CASSQGQQETQYF | TGTGCCAGCTCTCAGGGGCAACAAGAGACCCAGTACTTC
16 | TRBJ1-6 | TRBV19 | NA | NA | CASMSSGTVYNSPLHF | TGTGCCAGTATGTCAAGCGGGACGGTCTATAATTCACCCCTCCACTTT
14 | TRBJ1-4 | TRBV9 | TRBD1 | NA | CASSAGTGYEKLFF | TGTGCCAGCAGCGCCGGGACAGGGTATGAAAAACTGTTTTTT
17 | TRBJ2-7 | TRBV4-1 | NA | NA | CASSPPGVGDGGYEQYF | TGCGCCAGCAGCCCCCCGGGCGTAGGGGACGGGGGCTACGAGCAGTACTTC
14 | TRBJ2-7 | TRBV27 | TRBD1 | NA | CASSFGTGTYEQYF | TGTGCCAGCAGTTTCGGGACAGGGACCTACGAGCAGTACTTC
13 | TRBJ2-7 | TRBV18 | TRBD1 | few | CASSGTGIYEQYF | TGTGCCAGCTCCGGGACAGGGATCTACGAGCAGTACTTC